One and the same sample provided the 13 T cell receptor beta chains below, sequenced in a study of blood T cells in healthy people across ages. PCR was performed a second time for roughly 6 to 12 cycles using a sample-barcoded 5' primer and a J-beta primer mix. TCRdb reprocessed the 5' RACE reads via MiXCR and lists one record per CDR3 protein. The table includes over a million distinct CDR3 sequences, roughly two fifths detected once. The sample taken for sequencing was blood. The receptors derive from a woman aged 18-29 years in good health.

The rearrangement links TRBV20-1 to TRBJ2-3, with D possibly TRBD2 on 6 matching bases. Deletions cut 6 bases from V and 3 bases from J, with 13 bases between. The CDR3 contains 13 residues. Germline V gives CDR1 DFQATT, CDR2 SNEGSKA (reference sequence). The DNA for the CDR3 is TGCAGTGCGCCCATCGGGGGTACAGATACGCAGTATTTT. Its protein is CSAPIGGTDTQYF.

The J gene is TRBJ1-2, the V gene TRBV20-1; the D is unclear. This CDR3 is 11 amino acids long. Germline V gene sequence: CDR1 DFQATT, CDR2 SNEGSKA (reference sequence). V lost 5 bases to trimming and J lost 1 base, with 5 bases between them. CDR3 sequence reads: CSALDNYGYTF. CDR3 bases: TGCAGTGCTTTGGATAACTATGGCTACACCTTC.

The CDR3 DNA reads as TGCAGTGCTAGAGGTGCTAGCGGGAACTCCTACAATGAGCAGTTCTTC. Its protein is CSARGASGNSYNEQFF. The rearrangement joins TRBV20-1 to TRBJ2-1, with 9 bases aligning to TRBD2. V shed 1 base, J shed 0 bases, and the junction held 4 bases outside the gene matches. Germline V gene lookup returns CDR1 DFQATT and CDR2 SNEGSKA (reference sequence). The CDR3 length is 16 residues.

A note on this clonotype: At one end the junction does not follow the germline gene, possibly because of a read error. This chain links TRBV6-5 with TRBJ1-2; TRBD1 matches at 7 bases. CDR1 and CDR2 (germline): MNHEY, SVGAGI. The CDR3 has 16 residues. The CDR3 sequence: CASSLVNRQGRNGYTF. The CDR3 DNA sequence: TGCGCCAGCAGTCTTGTCAATCGACAGGGAAGGAACGGCTACACCTTC.

This clonotype was seen at least ten times. The chain has TRBV7-2 and TRBJ2-1, with 7 bases matching TRBD1. V lost 6 bases to trimming and J lost 6 bases; unmatched junction nucleotides: 5. CDR1 and CDR2 (germline): SGHTA, FQGNSA. The CDR3 contains 13 residues. The DNA for the CDR3 is TGTGCCAGCAGTCTCGGGACAGCCAATGAGCAGTTCTTC. As protein: CASSLGTANEQFF. The full variable domain, completed using reference TRBV7-2 and TRBJ2-1, is GAGVSQSPSNKVTEKGKDVELRCDPISGHTALYWYRQSLGQGLEFLIYFQGNSAPDKSGLPSDRFSAERTGGSVSTLTIQRTQQEDSAVYLCASSLGTANEQFFGPGTRLTVL.

The chain combines TRBV4-3 with TRBJ2-7, with D perhaps TRBD2 (6 bases). The V and J ends lost 1 base and 4 bases respectively, with 17 bases between them. Germline assignment: CDR1 LGHNA and CDR2 YSLEER. This CDR3 is 16 amino acids long. The CDR3 here is CASSQVAGSPSYEQYF. The CDR3 DNA reads as TGCGCCAGCAGCCAAGTTGCCGGGAGCCCCTCGTACGAGCAGTACTTC.

This clonotype came up a few times. This chain joins TRBV10-3 and TRBJ1-5; no definite D call. The germline gives CDR1 ENHRY, CDR2 SYGVKD. V lost 3 bases to trimming and J lost 7 bases, with 10 bases between them. This CDR3 contains 13 residues. The CDR3 sequence is CAISEGGQQPQHF. The DNA for the CDR3 is TGTGCCATCAGTGAAGGAGGGCAGCAGCCCCAGCATTTT.

This clonotype turned up a few times. This chain links TRBV4-1 with TRBJ1-1; TRBD1 matches 7 bases. The CDR3 runs 14 residues. The germline V gene encodes CDR1 MGHRA and CDR2 YSYEKL. The ends lost 0 bases at V and 5 bases at J; junction bases unmatched: 3. The CDR3, as DNA: TGCGCCAGCAGCCAAGATGTGACAGGGACTGAAGCTTTCTTT. This gives the protein CASSQDVTGTEAFF.

The CDR3 DNA reads as TGTGCCAGCAGTCACAGGGGGAACAATGAGCAGTACTTC. It is translated as CASSHRGNNEQYF. This rearrangement joins TRBV27 to TRBJ2-1; 8 bases fit TRBD1. TRBJ2-7 matches the DNA end more closely, so the J call is doubtful. The CDR3 has 13 amino acids. The V gene's germline CDR1 is MNHEY and CDR2 SMNVEV (reference sequence).

The chain couples TRBV11-2 to TRBJ2-5; 14 bases match TRBD2. The CDR3 loop spans 18 amino acids. The junction had 19 bases not matched to a gene; V was cut back by 5 bases and J by 11 bases. Germline CDR1 SGHAT, CDR2 FQNNGV. CDR3 in DNA: TGTGCCAGCAGCGCCGGGACTAGCGGGAGAAATTGGCACAATGAGCAGTACTTC. The encoded protein is CASSAGTSGRNWHNEQYF.

The CDR3 coding sequence is TGTGCCAGCAGTAGTTTCCTAGGCGGGACGCAGTACTTC. It yields the protein CASSSFLGGTQYF. The J gene is TRBJ2-5, the V gene TRBV12-3 or TRBV12-4; the D gene is possibly TRBD2 (6 bases). Trimming removed 5 bases at V and 11 bases at J, with 18 bases between. The CDR3 totals 13 residues.

This CDR3 reads CSASDGGRYEQYF. CDR3 bases: TGCAGTGCTAGCGACGGGGGGCGGTACGAGCAGTACTTC. The chain employs TRBV20-1 and TRBJ2-7; possible D gene TRBD2, 7 bases. V lost 3 bases, J lost 4 bases, and 13 bases lay in between. Germline loops: CDR1 DFQATT, CDR2 SNEGSKA (reference sequence). CDR3 size: 13 residues.

This clonotype appeared a few times. The rearrangement joins TRBV7-2 to TRBJ2-3, with 9 bases lining up with TRBD1. After removal of 0 bases from V and 3 bases from J, the junction contained 4 bases not matched to a gene. The CDR3 contains 16 residues. Germline CDR1 reads SGHTA; CDR2 reads FQGNSA. DNA for the CDR3: TGTGCCAGCAGCTTAGCGGGGGGGACAGGGACAGATACGCAGTATTTT. This encodes CASSLAGGTGTDTQYF. The whole variable domain, filled in from reference TRBV7-2 and TRBJ2-3, reads GAGVSQSPSNKVTEKGKDVELRCDPISGHTALYWYRQSLGQGLEFLIYFQGNSAPDKSGLPSDRFSAERTGGSVSTLTIQRTQQEDSAVYLCASSLAGGTGTDTQYFGPGTRLTVL.